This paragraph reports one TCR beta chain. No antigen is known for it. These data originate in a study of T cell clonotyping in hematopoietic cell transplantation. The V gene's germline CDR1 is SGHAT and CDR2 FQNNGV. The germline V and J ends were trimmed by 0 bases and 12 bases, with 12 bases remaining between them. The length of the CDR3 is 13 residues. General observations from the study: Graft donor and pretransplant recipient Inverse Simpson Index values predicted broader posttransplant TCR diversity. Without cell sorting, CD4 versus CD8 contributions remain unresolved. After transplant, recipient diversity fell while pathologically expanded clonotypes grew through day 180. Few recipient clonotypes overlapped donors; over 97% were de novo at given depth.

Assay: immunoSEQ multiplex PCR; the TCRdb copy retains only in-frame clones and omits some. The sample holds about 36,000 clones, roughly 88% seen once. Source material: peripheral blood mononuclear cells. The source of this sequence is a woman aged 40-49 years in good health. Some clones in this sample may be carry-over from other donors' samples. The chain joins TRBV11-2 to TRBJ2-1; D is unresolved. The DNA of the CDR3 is TGTGCCAGCAGCTTAGATCAAGGGAATTGGCAGTTCTTC. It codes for CASSLDQGNWQFF.